This T cell receptor (beta chain) was documented in a study of breast tumors, draining lymph nodes, adjacent tissues. The CDR3 has 12 residues. V gave up 4 bases and J gave up 5 bases, with 8 bases separating them. CDR1 is LNHNV and CDR2 is YYDKDF in the germline V gene (reference sequence). The lymph nodes were axillary draining lymph nodes from breast cancer patients. TCRdb itself ran the multiplex PCR reads through MiXCR, one entry per CDR3 protein. The sample includes about 80,000 distinct CDR3 sequences, approximately 19% of them seen just once. This clonotype was seen ten or more times. This chain links TRBV15 with TRBJ2-5; D is unclear. Sequencing was carried out using axillary lymph node tissue. The receptor was derived from a female donor with breast cancer. Some clones in this sample may be carry-over from other donors' samples. The CDR3 is CATSTQTETQYF. The CDR3 DNA reads as TGTGCCACCAGCACCCAGACGGAGACCCAGTACTTC.